The 9 T cell receptor beta chains below were found in one sample sequenced in a study of blood T cell repertoires in COVID-19. The data were produced by immunoSEQ multiplex PCR, yet TCRdb's version contains in-frame clones alone and is incomplete. The sample records more than 95,000 clones, 85% to 90% being singletons. Sequencing was performed on peripheral blood. These receptors were obtained from a woman aged 60-70 years in a cohort sampled during active or convalescent COVID-19.

The J gene is TRBJ1-5, the V gene TRBV6-5; D uncertain. V gave up 7 bases and J gave up 0 bases, with 13 bases separating them. The CDR3 sequence is 15 residues long. The germline CDR1 and CDR2 sequences are MNHEY and SVGAGI. This CDR3 is CASNPYTVSNQPQHF. The CDR3 region has the DNA TGTGCCAGCAACCCTTATACAGTTAGCAATCAGCCCCAGCATTTT.

The rearrangement joins TRBV6-5 to TRBJ1-1, with a weak D call TRBD1 (6 bases). V lost 1 base and J 6 bases, leaving 15 bases between the germline ends. CDR1 and CDR2 (germline): MNHEY, SVGAGI. The CDR3 runs to 15 residues. This CDR3 reads CASSYFSGRGAEAFF. Written as DNA, the CDR3 is TGTGCCAGCAGTTACTTCTCGGGGAGGGGGGCTGAAGCTTTCTTT.

The J gene is TRBJ1-4, the V gene TRBV28; weak D call: TRBD1 (5 bases). Trimming cost V 10 bases and J 4 bases, with 16 bases left between them. Germline values: CDR1 MDHEN, CDR2 SYDVKM. This CDR3 has 14 residues. CDR3 nucleotides: TGTGCCATCAAAGGGGCAGGAATTAATGAAAAACTGTTTTTT. It specifies CAIKGAGINEKLFF. The variable domain in full, completed from reference TRBV28 and TRBJ1-4, reads DVKVTQSSRYLVKRTGEKVFLECVQDMDHENMFWYRQDPGLGLRLIYFSYDVKMKEKGDIPEGYSVSREKKERFSLILESASTNQTSMYLCAIKGAGINEKLFFGSGTQLSVL.

This clone turned up a few times. The chain employs TRBV6-5 and TRBJ2-1; 7 bases fit TRBD2. The V gene end was trimmed by 2 bases and the J gene end by 7 bases; junction bases not matched to a gene: 11. The germline CDR1 and CDR2 sequences are MNHEY and SVGAGI. The CDR3 covers 16 residues. CDR3 loop: CASSYVGLGEGNEQFF. The CDR3 DNA reads TGTGCCAGCAGTTACGTCGGGCTAGGGGAGGGGAATGAGCAGTTCTTC.

CDR3 region: CASRTRTGDLLNSPLHF. CDR3 nucleotides: TGTGCCAGCAGGACGCGAACAGGGGATCTCTTGAATTCACCCCTCCACTTT. V usage is TRBV27 and J usage is TRBJ1-6, with TRBD1 matching 7 bases. The CDR3 is 17 amino acids. Germline loops: CDR1 MNHEY, CDR2 SMNVEV (reference sequence). V was clipped by 6 bases and J by 7 bases; unmatched bases: 15.

The chain has TRBV6-5 and TRBJ1-1; weak D call: TRBD1 (6 bases). With 7 bases removed from V and 12 bases from J, the gap between germline ends came to 15 bases. CDR3 length equals 11 residues. CDR1 is MNHEY and CDR2 is SVGAGI in the germline V gene. The CDR3 coding sequence is TGTGCCAGCAACCAGGGGAAAATGTCTTTCTTT. Translating gives CASNQGKMSFF.

V and J are TRBV19 and TRBJ1-1; 7 bases align to TRBD1. Trimming at V came to 3 bases and at J to 2 bases, leaving 9 bases not matched to a gene. The germline V gene has CDR1 LNHDA and CDR2 SQIVND (reference sequence). The CDR3 runs to 16 residues. CDR3 sequence reads: CASSIVAGGGNTEAFF. CDR3 in DNA: TGTGCCAGTAGTATCGTGGCAGGGGGTGGAAACACTGAAGCTTTCTTT.

The chain combines TRBV25-1 with TRBJ1-6; the match to TRBD1 covers 10 bases. V gave up 7 bases and J gave up 10 bases; unmatched junction bases: 7. The CDR3 spans 14 residues. Looked up from germline, CDR1 is MGHDK and CDR2 is SYGVNS. The CDR3 protein is CASTRGTGESPLHF. The CDR3 nucleotides read TGTGCCAGCACTCGCGGGACAGGGGAGTCACCCCTCCACTTT.

The genes are TRBV6-5 and TRBJ2-7; D not resolved. This CDR3 has 11 residues. The germline V and J ends were trimmed by 0 bases and 7 bases, with 4 bases remaining between them. The germline gives CDR1 MNHEY, CDR2 SVGAGI. The DNA for the CDR3 is TGTGCCAGCAGTTACTCTTCGGAGCAGTACTTC. Translation: CASSYSSEQYF.